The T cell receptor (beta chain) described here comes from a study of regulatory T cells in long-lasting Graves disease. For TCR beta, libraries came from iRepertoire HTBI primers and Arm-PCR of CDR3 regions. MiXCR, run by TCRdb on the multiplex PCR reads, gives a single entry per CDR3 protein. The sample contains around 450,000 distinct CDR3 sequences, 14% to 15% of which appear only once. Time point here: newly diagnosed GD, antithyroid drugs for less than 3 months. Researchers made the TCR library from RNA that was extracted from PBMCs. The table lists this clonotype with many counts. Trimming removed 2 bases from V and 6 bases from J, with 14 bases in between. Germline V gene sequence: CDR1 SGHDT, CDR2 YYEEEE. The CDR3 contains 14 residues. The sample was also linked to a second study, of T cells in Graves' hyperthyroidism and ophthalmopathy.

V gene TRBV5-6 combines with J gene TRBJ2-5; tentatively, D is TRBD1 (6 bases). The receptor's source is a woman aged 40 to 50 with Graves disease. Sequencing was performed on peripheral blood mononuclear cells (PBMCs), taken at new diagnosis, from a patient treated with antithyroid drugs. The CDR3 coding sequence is TGTGCCAGCAGCTTACGGGCAGGGGATAAGACCCAGTACTTC. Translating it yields CASSLRAGDKTQYF. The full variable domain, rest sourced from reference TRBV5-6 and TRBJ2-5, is DAGVTQSPTHLIKTRGQQVTLRCSPKSGHDTVSWYQQALGQGPQFIFQYYEEEERQRGNFPDRFSGHQFPNYSSELNVNALLLGDSALYLCASSLRAGDKTQYFGPGTRLLVL.